The 18 T cell receptor beta chains below were found in one sample sequenced in a study of shared clonotypes between healthy human individuals. The assay was immunoSEQ multiplex PCR, and TCRdb's table has in-frame clones only and misses some. The sample shows millions of clones, 90% to 95% of them seen only once. Sequences were obtained from naive CD4+ T cells from PBMCs. Specified subset: CD45RA+ positively selected. These receptors all come from a young man in good health. Some clones in this sample may be carry-over from other donors' samples.

About this clone: This specimen includes other DNA sequences encoding the same CDR3. The gene calls are TRBV5-1 and TRBJ2-5; tentatively, D is TRBD1 (5 bases). The CDR3 totals 12 residues. Trimming removed 1 base from V and 5 bases from J, with 6 bases in between. Germline V CDR1 and CDR2: SGHRS, YFSETQ. CDR3 residues: CASSLPGETQYF. As DNA, the CDR3 is TGCGCCAGCAGCTTGCCAGGGGAGACCCAGTACTTC.

V is TRBV7-9 and J is TRBJ2-1; no reliable D call. The CDR3 is 12 residues long. CDR1 is SEHNR and CDR2 is FQNEAQ in the germline V gene (reference sequence). Trimming removed 5 bases at V and 10 bases at J, with 12 bases between. The CDR3 DNA is TGTGCCAGCAGCCCCCCGTTTAGGGAGCAGTTCTTC. This gives the protein CASSPPFREQFF.

The gene calls are TRBV18 and TRBJ2-1; D unresolved. Germline V gives CDR1 KGHSH, CDR2 LQKENI. The CDR3 loop spans 15 amino acids. The V gene lost 1 base and the J gene lost 12 bases, with 19 bases spanning the gap. The CDR3 nucleotides read TGTGCCAGCTCACCACTTGTTCAAGACCCCTCAGGGCAGTTCTTC. It is translated as CASSPLVQDPSGQFF.

The chain joins TRBV5-1 to TRBJ1-1, with a weak D call TRBD1 (6 bases). V lost 4 bases, J lost 0 bases, and 13 bases lay in between. Germline CDR1 is SGHRS and CDR2 is YFSETQ. The CDR3 sequence is 15 residues long. CDR3 nucleotides: TGCGCCAGCAGCCCGGGACAAACTATGAACACTGAAGCTTTCTTT. This sequence encodes CASSPGQTMNTEAFF.

The chain has TRBV7-9 and TRBJ2-1; the D call may be TRBD1 or TRBD2 (5 bases each). Trimming shortened V by 7 bases and J by 7 bases, and 17 bases separated the two germline ends. From germline, CDR1 is SEHNR and CDR2 FQNEAQ (reference sequence). The CDR3 spans 14 residues. CDR3 residues: CASIRDLGGNEQFF. The CDR3 nucleotides are TGTGCCAGCATCCGGGACCTCGGCGGGAATGAGCAGTTCTTC.

The V gene is TRBV7-3, the J gene TRBJ2-3, with a possible D match to TRBD1 (5 bases). The germline V and J ends were trimmed by 3 bases and 0 bases, with 10 bases remaining between them. The length of the CDR3 is 15 residues. Germline CDR1 is SGHTA and CDR2 is FQGTGA. CDR3 in DNA: TGTGCCAGCAGCTTGATTCAGGGCAGCACAGATACGCAGTATTTT. It translates to CASSLIQGSTDTQYF. Full variable domain (outside the CDR3, taken from reference TRBV7-3 and TRBJ2-3): GAGVSQTPSNKVTEKGKYVELRCDPISGHTALYWYRQSLGQGPEFLIYFQGTGAADDSGLPNDRFFAVRPEGSVSTLKIQRTERGDSAVYLCASSLIQGSTDTQYFGPGTRLTVL.

This chain uses TRBV28 with TRBJ2-1; TRBD2 matches 9 bases. The CDR3 loop spans 17 amino acids. The trim removed 5 bases at V and 4 bases at J, leaving 12 bases unmatched. Germline V gives CDR1 MDHEN, CDR2 SYDVKM. CDR3 residues: CASSRSGTSRSYNEQFF. Here the CDR3 DNA reads TGTGCCAGCAGTCGCTCAGGGACTAGCAGATCGTACAATGAGCAGTTCTTC.

Remarks on this clone: Within the sample, other DNA sequences also encode this same CDR3. The chain has TRBV9 and TRBJ2-1; 12 nucleotides line up with TRBD2. Germline V CDR1 and CDR2: SGDLS, YYNGEE. This CDR3 is 16 amino acids long. Trimming at V came to 0 bases and at J to 9 bases, leaving 7 bases not matched to a gene. CDR3 sequence (DNA): TGTGCCAGCAGCGTAGTCCCTAGCGGGAGGGCCGGTGAGCAGTTCTTC. This translates into CASSVVPSGRAGEQFF.

The chain couples TRBV27 to TRBJ1-2; 8 bases align to TRBD1. The V and J ends lost 8 bases and 4 bases, in that order; junction bases with no gene match: 9. This CDR3 spans 14 amino acids. Germline V gene lookup returns CDR1 MNHEY and CDR2 SMNVEV (reference sequence). CDR3 nucleotide sequence: TGTGCCAGCCATTCGACAGGGGAGGGCTATGGCTACACCTTC. This codes for CASHSTGEGYGYTF.

This chain uses TRBV5-1 with TRBJ2-7; the match to TRBD1 covers 10 bases. This CDR3 spans 14 amino acids. From germline, CDR1 is SGHRS and CDR2 YFSETQ. With 4 bases clipped from V and 2 bases from J, the junction kept 3 bases outside the gene matches. The CDR3 DNA reads as TGCGCCAGCAGCCGCGGGACAGGGGCCTACGAGCAGTACTTC. This translates into CASSRGTGAYEQYF.

The chain joins TRBV5-1 to TRBJ2-7; D not certain. Germline loops: CDR1 SGHRS, CDR2 YFSETQ. The CDR3 runs 15 residues. V was clipped by 6 bases and J by 0 bases, with 16 bases between them. CDR3 loop: CASTVDIQPSYEQYF. The CDR3 DNA is TGCGCCAGCACCGTAGACATCCAACCCTCCTACGAGCAGTACTTC. The entire variable domain, with the rest obtained from reference TRBV5-1 and TRBJ2-7, is as follows: KAGVTQTPRYLIKTRGQQVTLSCSPISGHRSVSWYQQTPGQGLQFLFEYFSETQRNKGNFPGRFSGRQFSNSRSEMNVSTLELGDSALYLCASTVDIQPSYEQYFGPGTRLTVT.

For this clone: Other DNA variants within this sample encode the same CDR3. The CDR3 here is CASSFSGQVSEQYF. DNA of the CDR3: TGTGCCAGCAGCTTTTCGGGACAGGTCAGCGAGCAGTACTTC. The gene calls are TRBV11-3 and TRBJ2-7; 8 bases agree with TRBD1. The germline V gene has CDR1 SGHNT and CDR2 YENEEA. V dropped 3 bases and J dropped 6; count of bases not matched to a gene: 7. The CDR3 length is 14 residues.

For the CDR3, the DNA is TGCGCCAGCAGCCCCCCCCCGGGGGCTAGCGGTTACAATGAGCAGTTCTTC. Its protein product is CASSPPPGASGYNEQFF. The chain joins TRBV4-1 to TRBJ2-1; tentative D call: TRBD2 (7 bases). The V gene lost 4 bases and the J gene lost 4 bases, with 20 bases spanning the gap. The CDR3 runs to 17 residues. CDR1 and CDR2 (germline): MGHRA, YSYEKL.

The V gene is TRBV6-1, the J gene TRBJ2-3, with 8 positions matching TRBD1. The length of the CDR3 is 16 residues. Per the germline V gene, CDR1 is MNHNS and CDR2 is SASEGT. J lost 0 bases, V lost 4 bases, and 6 bases had no gene match. This CDR3 reads CASSARTGSSTDTQYF. In DNA form, the CDR3 reads TGTGCCAGCAGTGCCCGGACAGGGTCTAGCACAGATACGCAGTATTTT.

Regarding this clone: This sample also contains other DNA sequences that code for the same CDR3. The rearrangement uses TRBV6-5 and TRBJ2-1; D possibly matches TRBD1 or TRBD2 (5 bases each). Trimming took off 0 bases at V and 0 bases at J, with 6 bases between the two ends. From germline, CDR1 is MNHEY and CDR2 SVGAGI. The CDR3 loop spans 15 amino acids. The CDR3 loop reads CASSYSGTSYNEQFF. The CDR3 DNA reads as TGTGCCAGCAGTTACTCGGGGACCTCCTACAATGAGCAGTTCTTC.

The chain employs TRBV5-4 and TRBJ2-5; weak D call: TRBD2 (6 bases). The length of the CDR3 is 15 residues. Trimming took off 1 base at V and 2 bases at J, with 12 bases between the two ends. Germline V gives CDR1 SGHNT, CDR2 YYREEE (reference sequence). The CDR3 loop is CASSLKRGNQETQYF. The CDR3, as DNA: TGTGCCAGCAGCTTGAAACGGGGGAATCAAGAGACCCAGTACTTC.

This chain joins TRBV28 and TRBJ2-7, with TRBD2 identical over 12 bases. J lost 4 bases, V lost 4 bases, and 5 bases had no gene match. Per germline, CDR1 MDHEN and CDR2 SYDVKM. There are 15 residues in the CDR3. The CDR3, as DNA: TGTGCCAGCAGTTCCTCCGGGACTAGCGGGTACGAGCAGTACTTC. Residues: CASSSSGTSGYEQYF. The whole variable domain, remainder taken from reference TRBV28 and TRBJ2-7, is DVKVTQSSRYLVKRTGEKVFLECVQDMDHENMFWYRQDPGLGLRLIYFSYDVKMKEKGDIPEGYSVSREKKERFSLILESASTNQTSMYLCASSSSGTSGYEQYFGPGTRLTVT.

This clone occurred once. This rearrangement joins TRBV4-2 to TRBJ2-3; 10 bases map to TRBD2. This CDR3 is 16 amino acids long. In germline, CDR1 is LGHNA, CDR2 YNFKEQ. V lost 0 bases, J lost 6 bases, and 6 bases stayed unmatched. The DNA of the CDR3 is TGTGCCAGCAGCCAAGATCGGGCTAGCGGGGGCGATACGCAGTATTTT. It is translated as CASSQDRASGGDTQYF.